One and the same sample provided the 22 T cell receptor beta chains below, sequenced in a study of T cell responses to AZD1222 COVID-19 vaccine. Only in-frame clones appear in the TCRdb table, and some are missing; sequencing was by immunoSEQ multiplex PCR. The sample gives 95,000 to 100,000 clones, roughly 86% of which show up once; 1.4% is in the top ten. Specimen: peripheral blood, collected on day 0 of AZD1222 vaccination. Receptors originate from an adult in good health.

CDR3 residues: CASRPFWDRGSDNEQFF. Written as DNA, the CDR3 is TGTGCCAGTAGACCTTTTTGGGACAGGGGGAGCGACAATGAGCAGTTCTTC. This rearrangement joins TRBV19 to TRBJ2-1; 11 bases match TRBD1. Germline V gene data show CDR1 as LNHDA and CDR2 as SQIVND (reference sequence). V trimming: 6 bases; J trimming: 5 bases; junction bases outside the gene matches: 12. This CDR3 comprises 17 residues.

As DNA, the CDR3 is TGTGCCAGCAGCCCGGGTGGGGGGCGCACAGATACGCAGTATTTT. Translating gives CASSPGGGRTDTQYF. The chain uses TRBV7-3 and TRBJ2-3, with D perhaps matching TRBD1 or TRBD2 (6 bases each). The germline gives CDR1 SGHTA, CDR2 FQGTGA. V was pared by 5 bases and J by 1 base, with 13 bases between. This CDR3 has 15 amino acids.

V usage is TRBV6-2 or TRBV6-3 and J usage is TRBJ2-1; no clear D. This CDR3 is built from 15 residues. Trimming pared 2 bases from V and 8 bases from J, leaving 16 bases between. The germline CDR1 and CDR2 sequences are MNHEY and SVGEGT. CDR3 nucleotide sequence: TGTGCCAGCAGTTACCCCTCCCGGGCCGGATATGAGCAGTTCTTC. It specifies CASSYPSRAGYEQFF.

The chain is built from TRBV4-2 and TRBJ2-5, with 9 positions matching TRBD1. This CDR3 is 16 amino acids long. Trimming cost V 2 bases and J 5 bases; bases outside gene matches: 9. The germline V gene has CDR1 LGHNA and CDR2 YNFKEQ. The CDR3 region is CASSQIQTGGLETQYF. The CDR3 nucleotides are TGTGCCAGCAGCCAAATACAGACAGGGGGGTTGGAGACCCAGTACTTC.

The chain carries TRBV5-4 and TRBJ2-3; 12 positions match TRBD2. From germline, CDR1 is SGHNT and CDR2 YYREEE (reference sequence). The J segment lost 2 bases and the V segment lost 1 base, leaving 2 bases of the junction unmatched. The CDR3 length is 16 residues. CDR3 region: CASSLRLAGVTDTQYF. Here the CDR3 DNA reads TGTGCCAGCAGCTTGCGACTAGCGGGAGTCACAGATACGCAGTATTTT.

This sequence joins TRBV5-6 and TRBJ1-4, with D tentatively TRBD1 (5 bases). The CDR3 is 17 amino acids. Germline V gene lookup returns CDR1 SGHDT and CDR2 YYEEEE. V gave up 0 bases and J gave up 5 bases, with 17 bases separating them. The chain's CDR3 is CASSLGGGVVRNEKLFF. The CDR3 bases are TGTGCCAGCAGCTTGGGCGGAGGGGTGGTCAGAAATGAAAAACTGTTTTTT.

The chain recombines TRBV7-8 with TRBJ1-1; D unresolved. The CDR3 is 17 residues long. V gave up 4 bases and J gave up 3 bases, with 21 bases separating them. Looked up from germline, CDR1 is SGHVS and CDR2 is FQNEAQ. CDR3 amino acids: CASSSHLGAGMDTEAFF. CDR3 nucleotide sequence: TGTGCCAGCAGCTCTCACCTAGGAGCGGGTATGGACACTGAAGCTTTCTTT.

The chain recombines TRBV11-2 with TRBJ1-1; D gene ambiguous. V lost 1 base and J 6 bases, leaving 9 bases between the germline ends. The V gene's germline CDR1 is SGHAT and CDR2 FQNNGV. The CDR3 extends over 13 amino acids. The CDR3 is CASSLVSVPEAFF. CDR3 nucleotide sequence: TGTGCCAGCAGCTTAGTATCGGTACCTGAAGCTTTCTTT.

The V gene is TRBV29-1, the J gene TRBJ1-2; 10 nucleotides agree with TRBD1. Germline V gene sequence: CDR1 SQVTM, CDR2 ANQGSEA. The CDR3 has 13 amino acids. J gave up 6 bases and V 3 bases, and 4 bases lay outside the gene matches. The CDR3 protein is CSVEATGGNGYTF. In nucleotides, the CDR3 is TGCAGCGTTGAGGCGACAGGGGGCAATGGCTACACCTTC. Together with reference TRBV29-1 and TRBJ1-2, the CDR3 gives the full variable domain: SAVISQKPSRDICQRGTSLTIQCQVDSQVTMMFWYRQQPGQSLTLIATANQGSEATYESGFVIDKFPISRPNLTFSTLTVSNMSPEDSSIYLCSVEATGGNGYTFGSGTRLTVV.

The chain has TRBV4-1 and TRBJ2-1, with 8 positions matching TRBD1. There are 16 residues in the CDR3. V was clipped by 1 base and J by 2 bases; unmatched bases: 4. The germline gives CDR1 MGHRA, CDR2 YSYEKL. This CDR3 is CASSQGLGQAYNEQFF. As DNA, the CDR3 is TGCGCCAGCAGCCAAGGGTTGGGACAGGCCTACAATGAGCAGTTCTTC.

The sample holds one count of this clone. The chain uses TRBV5-4 and TRBJ2-7, with TRBD1 matching over 7 bases. Germline lookup yields CDR1 SGHNT and CDR2 YYREEE (reference sequence). This CDR3 is built from 15 residues. The V segment lost 0 bases and the J segment 2 bases; nucleotides outside the gene matches: 5. The CDR3 sequence is CASSLEDRSTYEQYF. CDR3 bases: TGTGCCAGCAGCTTGGAGGACAGGTCGACCTACGAGCAGTACTTC.

The V call is TRBV11-2, the J call TRBJ2-7; weak D call: TRBD2 (5 bases). The CDR3 runs 14 residues. V dropped 6 bases and J dropped 3 bases, with 15 bases sitting between them. The germline V gene has CDR1 SGHAT and CDR2 FQNNGV. CDR3 region: CASRRTGNNYEQYF. The CDR3 bases are TGTGCCAGCAGGCGAACCGGGAACAACTACGAGCAGTACTTC.

Only one count was recorded for this clone. V usage is TRBV3-1 (or the pseudogene TRBV3-2) and J usage is TRBJ1-3; D not resolved. The V gene lost 1 base and the J gene lost 0 bases, with 4 bases spanning the gap. CDR1 and CDR2 (germline): LGHDT, YNNKEL (reference sequence). The CDR3 consists of 14 residues. CDR3 sequence: CASSQGLSGNTIYF. In DNA, the CDR3 is TGTGCCAGCAGCCAAGGCCTCTCTGGAAACACCATATATTTT.

CDR3 in DNA: TGTGCCAGCAGTTACTCGAGACAGCCCCAAGAGACCCAGTACTTC. Translated, it gives CASSYSRQPQETQYF. This chain joins TRBV6-5 and TRBJ2-5; D may be TRBD1 (5 bases). The germline V gene encodes CDR1 MNHEY and CDR2 SVGAGI. CDR3 length equals 15 residues. V was trimmed by 0 bases and J by 1 base, leaving 9 bases between them.

This chain connects TRBV9 to TRBJ1-5; a weak D match, TRBD1 (5 bases). This CDR3 has 14 amino acids. The germline CDR1 and CDR2 sequences are SGDLS and YYNGEE. V was trimmed by 3 bases and J by 4 bases, leaving 11 bases between them. The CDR3 nucleotides read TGTGCCAGCAGCGCGGACATCGGTAATCAGCCCCAGCATTTT. It codes for CASSADIGNQPQHF. Full variable domain (outside the CDR3, taken from reference TRBV9 and TRBJ1-5): DSGVTQTPKHLITATGQRVTLRCSPRSGDLSVYWYQQSLDQGLQFLIQYYNGEERAKGNILERFSAQQFPDLHSELNLSSLELGDSALYFCASSADIGNQPQHFGDGTRLSIL.

This clone was counted between two and nine times. This chain joins TRBV20-1 and TRBJ2-7, with unresolved D. V was cut by 5 bases and J by 9 bases, with 11 bases left in between. The CDR3 is 10 amino acids. From germline, CDR1 is DFQATT and CDR2 SNEGSKA (reference sequence). The CDR3 is CSADTTVQYF. The CDR3 region has the DNA TGCAGTGCTGATACTACGGTGCAGTACTTC.

This chain links TRBV30 with TRBJ1-4; D gene ambiguous. CDR3 length: 15 residues. V lost 0 bases and J lost 3, with 11 bases in between. From germline, CDR1 is GTSNPN and CDR2 SVGIG (reference sequence). CDR3 sequence (DNA): TGTGCCTGGAGTGTTTTGTCAGTGGCTAATGAAAAACTGTTTTTT. It translates to CAWSVLSVANEKLFF.

The genes are TRBV30 and TRBJ1-2, with D uncertain. The V end was cut by 1 base, the J end by 4 bases, with 13 bases between. The germline CDR1 and CDR2 sequences are GTSNPN and SVGIG (reference sequence). The CDR3 covers 14 residues. The CDR3 DNA sequence: TGTGCCTGGAGTGAGCTTTCCGGAATCTATGGCTACACCTTC. Translating gives CAWSELSGIYGYTF.

This sequence joins TRBV27 and TRBJ1-5; TRBD1 might be the D (5 bases). Germline-derived CDR1 and CDR2 are MNHEY and SMNVEV (reference sequence). Trimming cost V 4 bases and J 3 bases, with 16 bases left between them. The length of the CDR3 is 16 residues. This CDR3 reads CASSSRGGTLNQPQHF. The CDR3 region has the DNA TGTGCCAGCAGTTCCCGGGGGGGGACTCTCAATCAGCCCCAGCATTTT.

The chain employs TRBV2 and TRBJ1-2; 7 bases map to TRBD1. Germline CDR1 reads SNHLY; CDR2 reads FYNNEI. V was pared by 8 bases and J by 3 bases, with 6 bases of the junction left unmatched. The length of the CDR3 is 13 residues. The CDR3 DNA follows: TGTGCCAGCCAGGGGGAATTTGACTATGGCTACACCTTC. It codes for CASQGEFDYGYTF. The whole variable domain, filled in from reference TRBV2 and TRBJ1-2, reads EPEVTQTPSHQVTQMGQEVILRCVPISNHLYFYWYRQILGQKVEFLVSFYNNEISEKSEIFDDQFSVERPDGSNFTLKIRSTKLEDSAMYFCASQGEFDYGYTFGSGTRLTVV.

V usage is TRBV7-9 and J usage is TRBJ2-1; TRBD2 aligns across 9 bases. This CDR3 has 16 residues. V was clipped by 0 bases and J by 5 bases; unmatched bases: 5. The V gene's germline CDR1 is SEHNR and CDR2 FQNEAQ (reference sequence). The CDR3 loop is CASSLAFGLAHNEQFF. The CDR3 nucleotides read TGTGCCAGCAGCTTAGCGTTTGGACTAGCGCACAATGAGCAGTTCTTC.

This clone was counted a few times. This chain connects TRBV7-8 to TRBJ1-1; no reliable D call. The length of the CDR3 is 14 residues. Trimming removed 4 bases at V and 3 bases at J, with 12 bases between. CDR1 is SGHVS, CDR2 FQNEAQ, per germline. The CDR3 spells CASSSGEGDTEAFF. CDR3 coding DNA: TGTGCCAGCAGCTCCGGCGAGGGCGACACTGAAGCTTTCTTT.